One and the same sample provided the 21 T cell receptor beta chains below, sequenced in a study of Graves' ophthalmopathy and Graves' hyperthyroidism (dated by TCRdb to 2016 to 2019). Sequencing used an Illumina HiSeq 2000. For repertoire sequencing, the TCR beta CDR3 regions were amplified from RNA transcripts. The first round was an RT-PCR using HTBI primers with the Qiagen OneStep RT-PCR kit, and this first round was followed by a second-round multiplex PCR, then size selection and purification. TCRdb handled the public reads itself, with Q25 trimming in fastp and clone calling in MiXCR, and kept productive beta chains. Each entry merges the rows of one CDR3 protein and shows their most common DNA and genes. The sample yields approximately 640,000 distinct CDR3 sequences; about 41% were counted once. The top ten constitute around 3.3% of the sample. The sequenced sample was peripheral blood. The source is an adult man with Graves' ophthalmopathy.

This clonotype occurred many times. The gene calls are TRBV9 and TRBJ1-4; D ambiguous. Germline loops: CDR1 SGDLS, CDR2 YYNGEE. The CDR3 totals 15 residues. The V end was cut by 4 bases, the J end by 0 bases, with 10 bases between. CDR3 in amino acids: CASSSEGSTNEKLFF. In nucleotides, the CDR3 is TGTGCCAGCAGCTCCGAGGGATCAACTAATGAAAAACTGTTTTTT.

The table lists this clonotype with many counts. The chain uses TRBV7-9 and TRBJ1-2, with TRBD1 matching over 9 bases. Unmatched junction bases numbered 1, after V lost 5 bases and J lost 0 bases. The CDR3 covers 14 residues. Germline-derived CDR1 and CDR2 are SEHNR and FQNEAQ (reference sequence). CDR3: CASSGTGPNYGYTF. The CDR3 DNA sequence: TGTGCCAGCAGCGGGACAGGGCCTAACTATGGCTACACCTTC.

Worth noting for this clonotype: One end of the junction does not line up with germline, which may come from a read error. The J gene is TRBJ2-2, the V gene TRBV10-3, with 10 bases identical to TRBD2. Germline V gene lookup returns CDR1 ENHRY and CDR2 SYGVKD. CDR3 length: 17 residues. CDR3 coding DNA: TGTGCCAGCAGTTTTTCCAGCGGGGGGGCCGGCACCGGGGAGCTGTTTTTT. It translates to CASSFSSGGAGTGELFF.

This clonotype appeared many times. This rearrangement joins TRBV5-1 to TRBJ1-1; 10 nucleotides line up with TRBD1. The germline V gene has CDR1 SGHRS and CDR2 YFSETQ. This CDR3 comprises 16 residues. The trim removed 0 bases at V and 5 bases at J, leaving 7 bases unmatched. CDR3 protein: CASSLGSGQGQTEAFF. CDR3 nucleotide sequence: TGCGCCAGCAGCTTGGGGTCGGGACAGGGGCAGACTGAAGCTTTCTTT.

This chain connects TRBV2 to TRBJ2-5; no firm D call. Germline loops: CDR1 SNHLY, CDR2 FYNNEI. V lost 9 bases, J lost 0 bases, and 2 bases lay in between. The CDR3 spans 10 residues. This chain's CDR3 is CARHQETQYF. The CDR3 DNA reads as TGTGCCAGACACCAAGAGACCCAGTACTTC.

This clonotype was counted ten times or more. V and J are TRBV20-1 and TRBJ2-7; D perhaps matches TRBD2 (6 bases). Germline CDR1 reads DFQATT; CDR2 reads SNEGSKA (reference sequence). With 3 bases removed from V and 0 bases from J, the gap between germline ends came to 9 bases. The CDR3 length is 13 residues. The CDR3 sequence is CSARAGFSYEQYF. The CDR3 DNA is TGCAGTGCTAGGGCGGGGTTCTCCTACGAGCAGTACTTC.

V is TRBV29-1 and J is TRBJ1-1, with D possibly TRBD1 on 6 matching bases. Trimming shortened V by 8 bases and J by 6 bases, and 22 bases separated the two germline ends. The CDR3 extends over 14 amino acids. The germline V gene has CDR1 SQVTM and CDR2 ANQGSEA. The CDR3 reads CSLGIRGMVAEAFF. Written as DNA, the CDR3 is TGCAGCTTAGGTATCAGGGGTATGGTTGCTGAAGCTTTCTTT.

As DNA, the CDR3 is TGTGCCAGCAGCCTCCAGCCTGGCACTGAAGCTTTCTTT. It encodes CASSLQPGTEAFF. V and J are TRBV5-8 and TRBJ1-1; no reliable D call. The germline V gene has CDR1 SGHTS and CDR2 YDEGEE. The CDR3 loop spans 13 amino acids. V was trimmed by 4 bases and J by 4 bases, leaving 11 bases between them.

This clonotype was recorded many times. This chain links TRBV12-3 or TRBV12-4 with TRBJ1-2; D is unclear. Trimming removed 1 base at V and 2 bases at J, with 8 bases between. CDR3 length: 14 amino acids. The CDR3 spells CASSLDRENYGYTF. CDR3 bases: TGTGCCAGCAGTTTAGACAGAGAAAACTATGGCTACACCTTC.

The chain uses TRBV5-1 and TRBJ2-7; TRBD1 matches 7 bases. V was pared by 0 bases and J by 3 bases, with 6 bases of the junction left unmatched. The CDR3 is made up of 15 amino acids. CDR1 is SGHRS, CDR2 YFSETQ, per germline. The CDR3 nucleotides read TGCGCCAGCAGCTTGGTTACAGGGGCCCACTACGAGCAGTACTTC. Translating it yields CASSLVTGAHYEQYF.

This clonotype showed up many times. V usage is TRBV20-1 and J usage is TRBJ2-7; 10 bases align to TRBD1. J gave up 4 bases and V 4 bases, and 4 bases lay outside the gene matches. From germline, CDR1 is DFQATT and CDR2 SNEGSKA (reference sequence). The CDR3 runs to 13 residues. The CDR3 coding sequence is TGCAGTGCTAAACCGGGACAGGGGTACGAGCAGTACTTC. Encoded protein: CSAKPGQGYEQYF.

Notes on this clonotype: This CDR3 is missing its conserved last phenylalanine or tryptophan, likely due to a read error. The DNA is left out, because the CDR3 cannot be placed on it with certainty; the CDR3 is given as TCRdb lists it. The chain links TRBV20-1 to TRBJ2-6; the D call of TRBD2 is as the table states it, not checked on the DNA. 10 amino acids form the CDR3, both terminal residues included. CDR1 is DFQATT, CDR2 SNEGSKA, per germline (reference sequence). The CDR3 spells CSARQPGLAV.

The V gene is TRBV5-5, the J gene TRBJ2-6; D not resolved. V was shortened by 0 bases and J by 0 bases, with 4 bases between the two germline ends. There are 15 residues in the CDR3. Germline lookup yields CDR1 SGHKS and CDR2 YYEKEE (reference sequence). The CDR3 spells CASSLGRSGANVLTF. The CDR3 nucleotides are TGTGCCAGCAGCTTGGGACGCTCTGGGGCCAACGTCCTGACTTTC. The full variable domain, rest sourced from reference TRBV5-5 and TRBJ2-6, is DAGVTQSPTHLIKTRGQQVTLRCSPISGHKSVSWYQQVLGQGPQFIFQYYEKEERGRGNFPDRFSARQFPNYSSELNVNALLLGDSALYLCASSLGRSGANVLTFGAGSRLTVL.

Worth noting for this clonotype: The germline gene is not matched at one end of the junction; a read error may be the cause. The J gene is TRBJ2-2, the V gene TRBV7-9; D perhaps matches TRBD2 (5 bases). From germline, CDR1 is SEHNR and CDR2 FQNEAQ (reference sequence). CDR3 size: 16 residues. CDR3 region: CASSLIRGSDTGELFF. The CDR3, as DNA: TGCGCCAGCAGCCTTATCAGAGGGAGCGACACCGGGGAGCTGTTTTTT.

This clonotype was found many times. The chain recombines TRBV24-1 with TRBJ1-2; D possibly corresponds to TRBD1 (5 bases). The germline V gene encodes CDR1 KGHDR and CDR2 SFDVKD. V gave up 9 bases and J gave up 1 base, with 11 bases separating them. CDR3 length equals 13 residues. The CDR3 loop is CATSGRNNYGYTF. CDR3 DNA sequence: TGTGCCACCTCGGGACGGAATAACTATGGCTACACCTTC.

The V and J genes are TRBV7-8 and TRBJ1-6, with 10 positions matching TRBD1. Trimming removed 3 bases from V and 9 bases from J; junction bases left unmatched: 8. The CDR3 loop spans 16 amino acids. Germline CDR1 reads SGHVS; CDR2 reads FQNEAQ. CDR3: CASSLGQGWPISPLHF. The CDR3 DNA follows: TGTGCCAGCAGCTTGGGACAGGGGTGGCCAATTTCACCCCTCCACTTT.

This clonotype was found a few times. The chain uses TRBV2 and TRBJ1-5, with 9 positions matching TRBD1. The CDR3 extends over 14 amino acids. V trimming: 8 bases; J trimming: 7 bases; junction bases outside the gene matches: 9. CDR1 is SNHLY and CDR2 is FYNNEI in the germline V gene. This CDR3 is CASSPDRGNQPQHF. Written as DNA, the CDR3 is TGTGCCAGCTCACCAGACAGGGGGAACCAGCCCCAGCATTTT. The full variable domain, in which reference TRBV2 and TRBJ1-5 provide the parts outside the CDR3, is EPEVTQTPSHQVTQMGQEVILRCVPISNHLYFYWYRQILGQKVEFLVSFYNNEISEKSEIFDDQFSVERPDGSNFTLKIRSTKLEDSAMYFCASSPDRGNQPQHFGDGTRLSIL.

This chain uses TRBV25-1 with TRBJ2-5; D unresolved. V gave up 4 bases and J gave up 7 bases, with 16 bases separating them. CDR1 MGHDK and CDR2 SYGVNS come from the germline V gene. This CDR3 has 14 residues. CDR3 region: CASSASDGQRTQYF. In nucleotides, the CDR3 is TGTGCCAGCAGTGCTAGTGACGGCCAGCGGACCCAGTACTTC.

The chain carries TRBV3-1 and TRBJ2-5; D is possibly TRBD1 (5 bases). CDR1 and CDR2 (germline): LGHDT, YNNKEL (reference sequence). The CDR3 consists of 16 residues. The V end was cut by 2 bases, the J end by 2 bases, with 15 bases between. The DNA for the CDR3 is TGTGCCAGCAGCCAAAAAAGTGCGCGGACACAAGAGACCCAGTACTTC. Protein product: CASSQKSARTQETQYF.

This clonotype was observed many times. The chain is built from TRBV6-5 and TRBJ2-5; D is ambiguous. The CDR3 totals 12 residues. Germline loops: CDR1 MNHEY, CDR2 SVGAGI. V was pared by 3 bases and J by 5 bases, with 7 bases between. CDR3 amino acids: CASSYGLETQYF. The CDR3 DNA follows: TGTGCCAGCAGTTATGGTCTCGAGACCCAGTACTTC.

This clonotype was found many times. This chain joins TRBV6-6 and TRBJ1-5; D possibly corresponds to TRBD1 (6 bases). The germline gives CDR1 MNHNY, CDR2 SVGAGI (reference sequence). Trimming stripped 5 bases from V and 6 bases from J, with 14 bases between. The CDR3 runs 14 residues. The CDR3 DNA follows: TGTGCCAGCAGTGTACAGGGCTTAGGTCAGCCCCAGCATTTT. The encoded protein is CASSVQGLGQPQHF.